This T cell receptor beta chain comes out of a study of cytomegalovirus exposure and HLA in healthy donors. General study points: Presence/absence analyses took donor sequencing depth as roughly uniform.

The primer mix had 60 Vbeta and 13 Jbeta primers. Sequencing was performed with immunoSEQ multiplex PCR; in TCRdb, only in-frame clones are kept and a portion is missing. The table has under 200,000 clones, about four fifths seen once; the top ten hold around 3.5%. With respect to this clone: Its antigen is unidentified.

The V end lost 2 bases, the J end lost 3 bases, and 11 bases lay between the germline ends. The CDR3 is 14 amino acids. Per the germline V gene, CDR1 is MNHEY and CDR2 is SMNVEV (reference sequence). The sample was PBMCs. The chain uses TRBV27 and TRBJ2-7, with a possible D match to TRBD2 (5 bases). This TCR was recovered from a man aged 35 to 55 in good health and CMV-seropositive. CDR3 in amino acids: CASSLSGPLYEQYF. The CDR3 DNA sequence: TGTGCCAGCAGTTTAAGCGGTCCCCTCTACGAGCAGTACTTC.